This T cell receptor beta chain was profiled in a study of metastatic and nonmetastatic thyroid tumors (TCRdb year 2020). As for the study more broadly: The researchers compared repertoires between peripheral blood samples and tumor or nodule tissue samples from patients with malignant or benign thyroid disease. General conclusions and limits of the study: TCR beta diversity was reported as significantly higher in malignant tumors than in benign nodules, in both blood and tumor samples.

No patient had received any treatment before thyroid surgery. Using T-cell receptor beta sequencing, the study looked back at clinical samples from patients collected from about 2011 to 2019. This clone was found a few times. This receptor's antigen is unknown. Per-base qualities were not stored, and no clone one base away is much larger. CDR1 and CDR2, looked up from the germline V gene, are MDHEN and SYDVKM. Inclusive of the bounding cysteine and phenylalanine, the CDR3 is 12 residues long. The DNA shown is the 36-base CDR3, in frame from base 1. V is reduced by 7 bases and J by 3 bases, leaving a spacing of 9 bases between them. Library preparation used PCR. The instrument was an Illumina HiSeq 4000. High-throughput sequencing was used to profile the TCR beta-chain CDR3 region of each patient. As for the original processing: The researchers built a classifier to tell apart papillary thyroid cancer patients with distant metastasis, based on CDR3 differences among clinicopathological groups. To measure repertoire diversity the researchers used the Shannon index, while the Morisita-Horn index served to gauge how similar the tumor and blood repertoires were. TCRdb trimmed the raw reads at Q25, called clones with MiXCR and kept productive beta chains. The V and J calls follow TCRdb's processing rather than the paper's. The sample includes fewer than 40,000 clones, with 35% to 45% observed a single time. The leading ten clones occupy 20% to 25% of the sample.

Sequencing used tumor tissue. The TCR sequence derives from a female donor with papillary thyroid cancer or a benign thyroid nodule (not recorded which). Some clones in this sample may be carry-over from other donors' samples. The sequence is built from TRBV28 and TRBJ1-2; confidence is insufficient to name the D gene. The CDR3 here reads CASNLAYYGYTF. The sequenced DNA: TGTGCCAGCAATTTGGCTTACTATGGCTACACCTTC.